The text below deals with one T cell receptor (beta chain). Its target is unknown. Pooling was applied to second doses at about 4 or about 12 weeks. This table comes from immunoSEQ multiplex PCR, and its TCRdb copy is limited to in-frame clones, with some not included. Seen here are some 53,000 clones, roughly 86% observed once, and the top ten hold 2% to 3%. These data originate in a study of T cell responses to AZD1222 COVID-19 vaccine. The V end lost 4 bases, the J end lost 2 bases, and 8 bases lay between the germline ends. The CDR3 length is 13 residues. Per the germline V gene, CDR1 is MNHEY and CDR2 is SMNVEV (reference sequence). Study-level results: Donors were chiefly white British, with a greater number of females, and clonal diversity was perhaps underestimated. Unmutated variant regions are reportedly the target of nearly half of TCRs that are spike-specific. CD4 TCRs covered the whole spike, strongest at regions 160-218 and 743-854.

The sequence was obtained from an adult who received the AZD1222 COVID-19 vaccine. The rearrangement joins TRBV27 to TRBJ1-1; maybe TRBD1 (6 bases). The sample here was peripheral blood, taken 28 days after the second AZD1222 dose. The CDR3 spells CASSSQGNTEAFF. The CDR3 region has the DNA TGTGCCAGCAGTTCACAGGGTAACACTGAAGCTTTCTTT.